One sample yielded the 21 T cell receptor beta chains listed below, sequenced in a study of Graves' ophthalmopathy and Graves' hyperthyroidism. RNA transcripts were the source from which TCR beta CDR3 regions were amplified. HTBI primers were employed in first-round RT-PCR, then a second-round multiplex PCR followed. TCRdb independently ran MiXCR on the multiplex PCR reads; one entry per CDR3 protein. The sample lists 350,000 or so distinct CDR3 sequences; roughly 15% were seen once. Material: peripheral blood. These receptors were taken from an adult man with Graves' ophthalmopathy.

The gene calls are TRBV30 and TRBJ2-3; 10 bases line up with TRBD2. Germline assignment: CDR1 GTSNPN and CDR2 SVGIG (reference sequence). The V gene end was trimmed by 4 bases and the J gene end by 2 bases; junction bases not matched to a gene: 6. CDR3 size: 15 residues. The CDR3 bases are TGTGCCTGGACTAGCGGGAGTTCTAACACAGATACGCAGTATTTT. Its translation: CAWTSGSSNTDTQYF.

This clonotype showed up many times. The chain has TRBV10-3 and TRBJ2-5; 10 bases agree with TRBD2. The CDR3 length is 14 residues. CDR1 and CDR2 from the germline V gene are ENHRY and SYGVKD. V trimming: 5 bases; J trimming: 3 bases; junction bases outside the gene matches: 3. The CDR3 nucleotides read TGTGCCATCAGTCTAGCGGGGGCTAAAGAGACCCAGTACTTC. Translating it yields CAISLAGAKETQYF.

At least ten counts were recorded for this clonotype. V is TRBV20-1 and J is TRBJ1-5; TRBD1 agrees at 7 bases. Trimming at V came to 3 bases and at J to 1 base, leaving 12 bases not matched to a gene. This CDR3 contains 17 residues. Germline assignment: CDR1 DFQATT and CDR2 SNEGSKA (reference sequence). The CDR3 sequence is CSASHARGDISNQPQHF. As DNA, the CDR3 is TGCAGTGCTAGCCATGCCAGGGGGGACATAAGCAATCAGCCCCAGCATTTT.

This clonotype has at least ten counts. The chain carries TRBV6-5 and TRBJ1-2; D uncertain. V lost 2 bases to trimming and J lost 2 bases, with 6 bases between them. CDR1 and CDR2 from the germline V gene are MNHEY and SVGAGI. This CDR3 spans 13 amino acids. CDR3 DNA sequence: TGTGCCAGCAGTTACGCCGCGAACTATGGCTACACCTTC. Translating it yields CASSYAANYGYTF.

This clonotype was detected ten times or more. The chain joins TRBV12-3 or TRBV12-4 to TRBJ1-2; 7 positions match TRBD1. There are 19 residues in the CDR3. Germline trimming cut 3 bases from V and 2 bases from J; bases unmatched to any gene: 18. The CDR3 DNA follows: TGTGCCAGCAGTTTTTCCGCGGACAGGAAGGGATTGGACAACTATGGCTACACCTTC. Its translation: CASSFSADRKGLDNYGYTF.

This clonotype has a count of ten or more. The chain links TRBV5-6 to TRBJ2-7; D call uncertain. The CDR3 totals 15 residues. V was pared by 1 base and J by 0 bases, with 11 bases between. Germline CDR1 is SGHDT and CDR2 is YYEEEE. The DNA for the CDR3 is TGTGCCAGCAGCTTGATGGCAGGTAACTCCTACGAGCAGTACTTC. Its translation: CASSLMAGNSYEQYF.

The V call is TRBV20-1, the J call TRBJ2-7; D is possibly TRBD1 (5 bases). The CDR3 length is 11 residues. V lost 5 bases and J lost 7, with 12 bases in between. Per the germline V gene, CDR1 is DFQATT and CDR2 is SNEGSKA (reference sequence). In DNA, the CDR3 is TGCAGTGCTCTGCACAGGCGAGAGCAGTACTTC. Amino acids: CSALHRREQYF.

Ten or more counts support this clonotype. J is TRBJ2-2 and V is TRBV13; D call uncertain. The CDR3 covers 15 residues. Trimming removed 0 bases from V and 4 bases from J, with 9 bases in between. Germline V CDR1 and CDR2: PRHDT, FYEKMQ (reference sequence). CDR3 in DNA: TGTGCCAGCAGCTTAGGCCCACCGACCACCGGGGAGCTGTTTTTT. Encoded protein: CASSLGPPTTGELFF.

The chain links TRBV6-2 or TRBV6-3 to TRBJ2-7, with 7 bases that match TRBD2. V lost 6 bases, J lost 6 bases, and 5 bases stayed unmatched. This CDR3 is built from 12 residues. Looked up from germline, CDR1 is MNHEY and CDR2 is SVGEGT. The CDR3 sequence: CASRATSFEQYF. The DNA of the CDR3 is TGTGCCAGCAGAGCGACTAGCTTCGAGCAGTACTTC.

This clonotype was found many times. The J gene is TRBJ2-7, the V gene TRBV25-1; a possible D gene is TRBD2 (5 bases). CDR3 size: 14 residues. Germline CDR1 MGHDK, CDR2 SYGVNS. The germline V and J ends were trimmed by 4 bases and 7 bases, with 17 bases remaining between them. This CDR3 is CASSGGSRPMEQYF. The CDR3 DNA reads as TGTGCCAGCAGTGGAGGGTCCCGTCCCATGGAGCAGTACTTC.

The table lists this clonotype with many counts. The chain combines TRBV5-6 with TRBJ2-7; D call uncertain. V was trimmed by 4 bases and J by 0 bases, leaving 11 bases between them. The length of the CDR3 is 14 residues. Per the germline V gene, CDR1 is SGHDT and CDR2 is YYEEEE. The CDR3 coding sequence is TGTGCCAGCAGCCCCCGGGTCGTCTCCTACGAGCAGTACTTC. Translating it yields CASSPRVVSYEQYF.

This clonotype was picked up many times. The chain combines TRBV6-1 with TRBJ1-4; 7 bases are shared with TRBD1. There are 14 residues in the CDR3. Germline V gene lookup returns CDR1 MNHNS and CDR2 SASEGT. After removal of 5 bases from V and 8 bases from J, the junction contained 8 bases not matched to a gene. CDR3: CASSRQGVNEKLFF. The CDR3 coding sequence is TGTGCCAGCAGTAGACAGGGAGTAAACGAAAAACTGTTTTTT.

In its sample, this clonotype was seen many times. This chain connects TRBV10-3 to TRBJ1-1; the D is unclear. Germline CDR1 ENHRY, CDR2 SYGVKD. This CDR3 comprises 14 residues. With 4 bases removed from V and 0 bases from J, the gap between germline ends came to 9 bases. The DNA for the CDR3 is TGTGCCATCAGTGTAGAGAGCATGAACACTGAAGCTTTCTTT. This gives the protein CAISVESMNTEAFF.

This clonotype turned up a few times. The chain uses TRBV12-3 or TRBV12-4 and TRBJ1-1; D call uncertain. The CDR3 has 14 amino acids. With 3 bases removed from V and 0 bases from J, the gap between germline ends came to 8 bases. This chain's CDR3 is CASSFGRLNTEAFF. The CDR3 coding sequence is TGTGCCAGCAGTTTTGGGCGGTTGAACACTGAAGCTTTCTTT.

The chain employs TRBV11-2 and TRBJ2-5; D ambiguous. The CDR3 is 12 residues long. Germline V gene lookup returns CDR1 SGHAT and CDR2 FQNNGV. With 3 bases removed from V and 7 bases from J, the gap between germline ends came to 9 bases. CDR3 amino acids: CASSFPLGTQYF. The CDR3, as DNA: TGTGCCAGCAGCTTTCCCCTTGGGACCCAGTACTTC.

This clonotype was counted at least ten times. The chain has TRBV9 and TRBJ2-5, with D perhaps matching TRBD1 or TRBD2 (7 bases each). CDR1 SGDLS and CDR2 YYNGEE come from the germline V gene. Trimming took off 2 bases at V and 3 bases at J, with 14 bases between the two ends. CDR3 size: 15 residues. CDR3 in amino acids: CASSVSGTEKETQYF. The CDR3 DNA is TGTGCCAGCAGCGTGAGCGGGACAGAAAAAGAGACCCAGTACTTC.

On this clonotype itself: A clone one base away is much larger, so this may be a read error. The chain couples TRBV7-9 to TRBJ1-1, with a weak D call TRBD1 (5 bases). The CDR3 runs to 13 residues. The germline V and J ends were trimmed by 6 bases and 10 bases, with 18 bases remaining between them. Germline V gene data show CDR1 as SEHNR and CDR2 as FQNEAQ (reference sequence). The CDR3 spells CASSTDSIRGAFF. The DNA of the CDR3 is TGTGCCAGCAGTACAGACTCGATTAGGGGAGCTTTCTTT.

At least ten counts were recorded for this clonotype. The genes are TRBV20-1 and TRBJ1-1, with a tentative D call TRBD1 (6 bases). Germline V CDR1 and CDR2: DFQATT, SNEGSKA (reference sequence). V gave up 3 bases and J gave up 7 bases, with 15 bases separating them. This CDR3 is 13 amino acids long. The CDR3 reads CSASQLIQGEAFF. DNA of the CDR3: TGCAGTGCTAGCCAGTTGATACAGGGTGAAGCTTTCTTT.

The table lists this clonotype with many counts. The chain carries TRBV12-3 or TRBV12-4 and TRBJ2-5, with no clear D. This CDR3 region has 14 residues. Deletions cut 2 bases from V and 4 bases from J, with 11 bases between. CDR3 sequence (DNA): TGTGCCAGCAGTTTAAACCCCCGGAGAGAGACCCAGTACTTC. It codes for CASSLNPRRETQYF.

This clonotype was recorded at least ten times. The rearrangement uses TRBV11-1 and TRBJ1-2; no firm D call. Germline CDR1 is SGHAT and CDR2 is FQDESV (reference sequence). The V gene lost 3 bases and the J gene lost 4 bases, with 18 bases spanning the gap. The CDR3 loop spans 16 amino acids. The CDR3 coding sequence is TGTGCCAGCAGCTTCGGACGCCCCCCGTGGGGCTATGGCTACACCTTC. Its protein product is CASSFGRPPWGYGYTF.

This clonotype was observed at least ten times. V is TRBV12-3 or TRBV12-4 and J is TRBJ1-1; possibly TRBD1 for D (6 bases). V dropped 10 bases and J dropped 3 bases, with 15 bases sitting between them. This CDR3 comprises 13 residues. The CDR3 nucleotides are TGTGCCATAAGGGGGGGGATTGACACTGAAGCTTTCTTT. Translated, it gives CAIRGGIDTEAFF.